One and the same sample provided the 3 T cell receptor beta chains below, sequenced in a study of beta chain features in type 1 diabetes. The entirety of the isolated RNA underwent reverse transcription, so expressed TCRB transcripts were sequenced. Generated by immunoSEQ multiplex PCR, the TCRdb table keeps only in-frame clones and is missing some. The table lists more than 300,000 clones, roughly 13% of them singletons. Sequenced: naive CD4+ T cells from blood. These receptor sequences come from a man younger than 30 in good health.

The chain uses TRBV19 and TRBJ2-1; TRBD2 matches at 8 bases. This CDR3 contains 17 residues. From germline, CDR1 is LNHDA and CDR2 SQIVND (reference sequence). The junction had 18 bases not matched to a gene; V was cut back by 3 bases and J by 11 bases. The CDR3 nucleotides read TGTGCCAGTAGTATGAGGGGTCTAGCGGGTACAGCTTTTCAGCAGTTCTTC. Its protein is CASSMRGLAGTAFQQFF.

V usage is TRBV7-2 and J usage is TRBJ2-3, with D possibly TRBD1 on 7 matching bases. There are 17 residues in the CDR3. Trimming shortened V by 1 base and J by 2 bases, and 16 bases separated the two germline ends. CDR1 SGHTA and CDR2 FQGNSA come from the germline V gene. The CDR3 reads CASSLVGGGTFTDTQYF. DNA of the CDR3: TGTGCCAGCAGCTTAGTAGGGGGCGGGACTTTCACAGATACGCAGTATTTT.

This chain joins TRBV25-1 and TRBJ2-1, with TRBD2 matching 12 bases. The CDR3 spans 15 residues. Germline CDR1 reads MGHDK; CDR2 reads SYGVNS. The trim removed 8 bases at V and 6 bases at J, leaving 8 bases unmatched. CDR3 in amino acids: CASARTSGAPNEQFF. Here the CDR3 DNA reads TGTGCCAGCGCAAGGACTAGCGGGGCCCCCAATGAGCAGTTCTTC.